This is a list of T cell receptor beta chains from one sample in a study of T cells in Graves' hyperthyroidism and ophthalmopathy. Each CDR3 protein gets one entry after TCRdb re-called the multiplex PCR reads with MiXCR. The data contain 350,000 to 500,000 distinct CDR3 sequences, roughly 13% of them seen just once; the ten biggest clones take up around 5.3%. Sequencing was done on a sample of blood. The receptors here all came from a woman under 30 with Graves' hyperthyroidism. Each CDR3 is given with its conserved first and last residue. A D gene is named only where the DNA matches it firmly. Part of the rows lack a size; the others show once, few, many or a class for expanded clones.

V gene,D gene,J gene,clone size,CDR3 DNA,CDR3 protein
TRBV7-9,NA,TRBJ2-1,many,TGTGCCAGCAGCTTAGAGGGCCCAGAGCGGTTCTTC,CASSLEGPERFF
TRBV9,NA,TRBJ1-3,NA,TGTGCCAGCAGCGCTCCAACATCGGACACCATATATTTT,CASSAPTSDTIYF
TRBV28,TRBD1,TRBJ1-5,NA,TGTGCCAGCAGAGGGACAGCCAGGCCCTATAATCAGCCCCAGCATTTT,CASRGTARPYNQPQHF
TRBV9,NA,TRBJ1-2,NA,TGTGCCAGCAGCGTCGACCATGGGGGCTATGGCTACACCTTC,CASSVDHGGYGYTF
TRBV12-3/TRBV12-4,TRBD2,TRBJ2-1,many,TGTGCCAGCAGTTTATTTAGGGTGACTAGCGGAACTCACCTTTCCTACAATGAGCAGTTCTTC,CASSLFRVTSGTHLSYNEQFF
TRBV7-8,NA,TRBJ2-1,few,TGTGCCAGCGGCTCGCGGGATGAGCAGTTCTTC,CASGSRDEQFF
TRBV7-6,TRBD1,TRBJ1-1,few,TGTGCCAGCAGCACCGGGACAGGGAAAGCTTTCTTT,CASSTGTGKAFF
TRBV12-3/TRBV12-4,NA,TRBJ2-5,NA,TGTGCCAGCAGTTTTACCCTCGGTGATGGGGCAGGGCACTTC,CASSFTLGDGAGHF
TRBV5-1,TRBD1,TRBJ2-5,NA,TGCGCCAGCAGCTTGGTGGGGACAGGGGGGTCTGGGACCCAGTACTTC,CASSLVGTGGSGTQYF
TRBV5-4,TRBD1,TRBJ1-5,few,TGTGCCAGCAGCTTGGCGGGACAGGATCAGCCCCAGCATTTT,CASSLAGQDQPQHF
TRBV7-2,NA,TRBJ2-7,many,TGTGCCAGCAGCTTAGAAGGGTTCTACGAGCAGTACTTC,CASSLEGFYEQYF
TRBV9,NA,TRBJ2-5,NA,TGTGCCAGCACCTCAAGGGTTGGGGAGACCCAGTACTTC,CASTSRVGETQYF
TRBV3-1,TRBD1,TRBJ2-7,NA,TGTGCCAGCAGCCCGTGGACAGGGCGCACCTACGAGCAGTACTTC,CASSPWTGRTYEQYF
TRBV6-1,TRBD1,TRBJ2-7,many,TGTGCCAGCAGTTTCACGGACAGGGGAGGCGAGCAGTACTTC,CASSFTDRGGEQYF
TRBV9,TRBD1,TRBJ1-1,NA,TGTGCCAGCAGTAGGGACAGGGTGAACACTGAAGCTTTCTTT,CASSRDRVNTEAFF
TRBV7-3,NA,TRBJ2-2,many,TGTGCCAGCAGCCCGACGGACAACACCGGGGAGCTGTTTTTT,CASSPTDNTGELFF
TRBV27,TRBD2,TRBJ2-5,many,TGTGCCAGCAGTCTGGGACTAGGTGGCCAAGAGACCCAGTACTTC,CASSLGLGGQETQYF
TRBV18,TRBD2,TRBJ2-4,few,TGTGCCAGCTCACCAGGACTAGAGGGGCGCATTCAGTACTTC,CASSPGLEGRIQYF
TRBV5-1,TRBD1,TRBJ1-6,NA,TGCGCCAGCAGCTTAACCACCCCCTCAGGGGGCGCAGTTAATTCACCCCTCCACTTT,CASSLTTPSGGAVNSPLHF
TRBV6-5,TRBD2,TRBJ2-5,few,TGTGCCAGCAGTTACCCGACTAGCGGCAAAGAGACCCAGTACTTC,CASSYPTSGKETQYF
TRBV12-3/TRBV12-4,TRBD1,TRBJ1-2,NA,TGTGCCAGCAGTCTATTGACAGGGGTTGTTGGCTACACCTTC,CASSLLTGVVGYTF
TRBV14,NA,TRBJ1-2,NA,TGTGCCAGCAGCCAAGGGGCGCCCTATGGCTACACCTTC,CASSQGAPYGYTF